The present entry profiles one T cell receptor beta chain with its context. Its cognate antigen is unknown. The sample originates from a study of metastatic and nonmetastatic thyroid tumors. Study details: Across blood and tumor or nodule tissue, repertoires from malignant and benign thyroid patients were compared with one another. Study results and limitations: Across blood and tumor, TCR beta diversity in malignant thyroid tumors was reportedly significantly higher than in benign nodules.

Germline V CDR1 and CDR2: MNHGY, SVAAGI. The CDR3 has 13 amino acids. V was clipped by 2 bases and J by 1 base, with 5 bases between them. Original processing methods: Researchers built a distant-metastasis classifier for papillary thyroid cancer that drew on CDR3 differences across clinicopathological groups. TCRdb re-analyzed the PCR reads through MiXCR. The V and J calls and clone size come from TCRdb's table, not from the authors' own analysis. The sample yields fewer than 35,000 clones, roughly 30% seen once. No patient had received any treatment before thyroid surgery. The chain employs TRBV6-9 and TRBJ1-1; D is undetermined. The sequence was obtained from a female donor with papillary thyroid cancer or a benign thyroid nodule (not recorded which). Some clones in this sample may be carry-over from other donors' samples. Sequencing was done on a sample of blood. CDR3 DNA sequence: TGTGCCAGCAGTTATATGGGGAACACTGAAGCTTTCTTT. Its protein product is CASSYMGNTEAFF.